The rows below give T cell receptor beta chains drawn from one sample of a study of shared clonotypes between healthy human individuals. Clones were read by immunoSEQ multiplex PCR, and TCRdb kept only the in-frame ones, dropping some. The repertoire includes over a million clones, 96% of them detected once, and about 1.2% sits in the top ten. The sample taken for sequencing was naive CD4+ T cells sorted from blood. The receptors derive from a man younger than 45 in good health. The CDR3 runs from the conserved cysteine through the conserved F or W. D genes are given only for firm matches. Expanded clones get a size class; other rows say once, few or many, or leave the size out.

J gene: TRBJ2-7; clone size: NA; D gene: TRBD1; V gene: TRBV7-9; CDR3 DNA: TGTGCCGTTCACCCCGGGGGACAGGGCGGAGAGCAGTACTTC; CDR3 protein: CAVHPGGQGGEQYF
J gene: TRBJ2-3; clone size: NA; D gene: NA; V gene: TRBV14; CDR3 DNA: TGTGCCAGCAGCCAAGTTGATACGCAGTATTTT; CDR3 protein: CASSQVDTQYF
J gene: TRBJ2-1; clone size: NA; D gene: NA; V gene: TRBV7-2; CDR3 DNA: TGTGCCAGCAGCGATAACAATGAGCAGTTCTTC; CDR3 protein: CASSDNNEQFF
J gene: TRBJ2-1; clone size: NA; D gene: NA; V gene: TRBV13; CDR3 DNA: TGTGCCAGCAGCTTAGAAAGCGGAAGCTCCTACAATGAGCAGTTCTTC; CDR3 protein: CASSLESGSSYNEQFF
J gene: TRBJ2-1; clone size: NA; D gene: TRBD2; V gene: TRBV6-1; CDR3 DNA: TGTGCCAGCAGTGAAGGGAGACTAGCGGGATCCTACAATGAGCAGTTCTTC; CDR3 protein: CASSEGRLAGSYNEQFF
J gene: TRBJ2-7; clone size: NA; D gene: TRBD2; V gene: TRBV7-2; CDR3 DNA: TGTGCCAGCAGCTTAGCGGGAGGGCCGAGTCCCGAGCAGTACTTC; CDR3 protein: CASSLAGGPSPEQYF
J gene: TRBJ1-5; clone size: NA; D gene: TRBD1; V gene: TRBV7-2; CDR3 DNA: TGTGCCAGCAGTCCCGGGACAGGGTACGATAGCAATCAGCCCCAGCATTTT; CDR3 protein: CASSPGTGYDSNQPQHF
J gene: TRBJ2-3; clone size: NA; D gene: TRBD1; V gene: TRBV19; CDR3 DNA: TGTGCCAGTAGTTTGGGACAGGGGGCTGATACGCAGTATTTT; CDR3 protein: CASSLGQGADTQYF
J gene: TRBJ2-1; clone size: NA; D gene: NA; V gene: TRBV7-2; CDR3 DNA: TGTGCCAGCAGCTTGGGGTGGCAAGTCTCCTACAATGAGCAGTTCTTC; CDR3 protein: CASSLGWQVSYNEQFF
J gene: TRBJ2-3; clone size: NA; D gene: NA; V gene: TRBV7-3; CDR3 DNA: TGTGCCACCCGGCCCGGCGGGACTAGCACAGATACGCAGTATTTT; CDR3 protein: CATRPGGTSTDTQYF
J gene: TRBJ1-2; clone size: once; D gene: NA; V gene: TRBV7-9; CDR3 DNA: TGTGCCAGCAGCTCCATCCAGGGTCCCTATGGCTACACCTTC; CDR3 protein: CASSSIQGPYGYTF
J gene: TRBJ1-1; clone size: NA; D gene: NA; V gene: TRBV12-5; CDR3 DNA: TGTGCTAGTGGCAAAAGACAGGACACTGAAGCTTTCTTT; CDR3 protein: CASGKRQDTEAFF
J gene: TRBJ1-2; clone size: NA; D gene: TRBD1; V gene: TRBV7-8; CDR3 DNA: TGTGCCAGCAGCTTAGGCAGGGACAGACCGTACTATGGCTACACCTTC; CDR3 protein: CASSLGRDRPYYGYTF
J gene: TRBJ2-5; clone size: once; D gene: TRBD1; V gene: TRBV5-1; CDR3 DNA: TGCGCCAGCAGTCGGGACAGGTCTACGGAGACCCAGTACTTC; CDR3 protein: CASSRDRSTETQYF
J gene: TRBJ2-1; clone size: NA; D gene: TRBD2; V gene: TRBV29-1; CDR3 DNA: TGCGGGGCGGGAGGGCCGTTAAATGAGCAGTTCTTC; CDR3 protein: CGAGGPLNEQFF
J gene: TRBJ2-2; clone size: NA; D gene: TRBD2; V gene: TRBV5-1; CDR3 DNA: TGCGCCAGCAGCTCGGGAGGGACGAACACCGGGGAGCTGTTTTTT; CDR3 protein: CASSSGGTNTGELFF
J gene: TRBJ2-3; clone size: NA; D gene: TRBD1; V gene: TRBV19; CDR3 DNA: TGTGCCAGTAGTATCACAGGGGCGGCCACAGATACGCAGTATTTT; CDR3 protein: CASSITGAATDTQYF
J gene: TRBJ1-4; clone size: NA; D gene: NA; V gene: TRBV28; CDR3 DNA: TGTGCCAGCAGTTTAACAGGGAGTTCTAATGAAAAACTGTTTTTT; CDR3 protein: CASSLTGSSNEKLFF
J gene: TRBJ2-2; clone size: once; D gene: NA; V gene: TRBV5-5; CDR3 DNA: TGTGCCAGCAGCTTGTCGCCTAACACCGGGGAGCTGTTTTTT; CDR3 protein: CASSLSPNTGELFF
J gene: TRBJ1-5; clone size: NA; D gene: NA; V gene: TRBV10-3; CDR3 DNA: TGTGCCATCAGTGAGTCGAATATCGGCGGGAATCAGCCCCAGCATTTT; CDR3 protein: CAISESNIGGNQPQHF
J gene: TRBJ2-7; clone size: NA; D gene: TRBD1; V gene: TRBV18; CDR3 DNA: TGTGCCAGCTCACCACCGACAGGGTCGGACGAGCAGTACTTC; CDR3 protein: CASSPPTGSDEQYF
J gene: TRBJ2-7; clone size: NA; D gene: NA; V gene: TRBV6-5; CDR3 DNA: TGTGCCAGCAGTTACTCTGTCACCTCGGGGGAGCAGTACTTC; CDR3 protein: CASSYSVTSGEQYF
J gene: TRBJ2-2; clone size: NA; D gene: TRBD2; V gene: TRBV6-5; CDR3 DNA: TGTGCCAGCAGTCTAGCGGGAGGCACCGGGGAGCTGTTTTTT; CDR3 protein: CASSLAGGTGELFF
J gene: TRBJ2-7; clone size: NA; D gene: TRBD2; V gene: TRBV30; CDR3 DNA: TGTGCCTGGACTAGCGGGAGCTACGAGCAGTACTTC; CDR3 protein: CAWTSGSYEQYF
J gene: TRBJ2-1; clone size: NA; D gene: TRBD1; V gene: TRBV11-3; CDR3 DNA: TGTGCCAGCAGCTCCCAATACGACAGGGGGCTCAATGAGCAGTTCTTC; CDR3 protein: CASSSQYDRGLNEQFF
J gene: TRBJ2-3; clone size: NA; D gene: TRBD2; V gene: TRBV9; CDR3 DNA: TGTGCCAGCAGCGGCCCTGGGACTAGCGGGAGCACAGATACGCAGTATTTT; CDR3 protein: CASSGPGTSGSTDTQYF
J gene: TRBJ1-5; clone size: NA; D gene: NA; V gene: TRBV7-4; CDR3 DNA: TGTGCCAGCAGCCGGGGGGCTCAGCCCCAGCATTTT; CDR3 protein: CASSRGAQPQHF
J gene: TRBJ2-1; clone size: NA; D gene: NA; V gene: TRBV5-4; CDR3 DNA: TGTGCCAGCAGCTGGCGGACAACGAGTTACAATGAGCAGTTCTTC; CDR3 protein: CASSWRTTSYNEQFF
J gene: TRBJ1-1; clone size: NA; D gene: NA; V gene: TRBV10-1; CDR3 DNA: TGCGCCAGCAGTGACGGGGGGAACACTGAAGCTTTCTTT; CDR3 protein: CASSDGGNTEAFF
J gene: TRBJ2-7; clone size: NA; D gene: NA; V gene: TRBV6-1; CDR3 DNA: TGTGCCAGCTCGGACAGCTACGAGCAGTACTTC; CDR3 protein: CASSDSYEQYF
J gene: TRBJ2-1; clone size: NA; D gene: TRBD2; V gene: TRBV27; CDR3 DNA: TGTGCCAGCAGTCCAGGGACTACGTCCTACAATGAGCAGTTCTTC; CDR3 protein: CASSPGTTSYNEQFF
J gene: TRBJ2-2; clone size: NA; D gene: NA; V gene: TRBV5-1; CDR3 DNA: TGCGCCAGCAGCTTGGGTTACCCGAACACCGGGGAGCTGTTTTTT; CDR3 protein: CASSLGYPNTGELFF
J gene: TRBJ2-3; clone size: NA; D gene: NA; V gene: TRBV25-1; CDR3 DNA: TGTGCCAGCAGATATCCCGGGAGTTCGAATACGCAGTATTTT; CDR3 protein: CASRYPGSSNTQYF
J gene: TRBJ1-5; clone size: NA; D gene: NA; V gene: TRBV7-9; CDR3 DNA: TGTGCCAGCAGCCCCGACCTGGGACGTAAAAGCAATCAGCCCCAGCATTTT; CDR3 protein: CASSPDLGRKSNQPQHF
J gene: TRBJ2-6; clone size: NA; D gene: TRBD1; V gene: TRBV7-3; CDR3 DNA: TGTGCCAGCAGTTCCGGACAGGGGGCGCTTGGGGCCAACGTCCTGACTTTC; CDR3 protein: CASSSGQGALGANVLTF
J gene: TRBJ2-1; clone size: NA; D gene: TRBD2; V gene: TRBV7-8; CDR3 DNA: TGTGCCAGCAGAAAATGGGCTAGCGGGAGCTCCTACAATGAGCAGTTCTTC; CDR3 protein: CASRKWASGSSYNEQFF
J gene: TRBJ2-3; clone size: NA; D gene: NA; V gene: TRBV18; CDR3 DNA: TGTGCCAGCTCACGTGGGGTTGCCACAGATACGCAGTATTTT; CDR3 protein: CASSRGVATDTQYF
J gene: TRBJ2-2; clone size: NA; D gene: NA; V gene: TRBV5-1; CDR3 DNA: TGCGCCAGCAGCTTAATACAGGGGAACACCGGGGAGCTGTTTTTT; CDR3 protein: CASSLIQGNTGELFF
J gene: TRBJ2-1; clone size: NA; D gene: NA; V gene: TRBV28; CDR3 DNA: TGTGCCAGCAACCCCCCTGGACAGAACTCCTACAATGAGCAGTTCTTC; CDR3 protein: CASNPPGQNSYNEQFF
J gene: TRBJ2-3; clone size: NA; D gene: NA; V gene: TRBV7-3; CDR3 DNA: TGTGCCAGCAGCTTACGGGGGTACAGCACAGATACGCAGTATTTT; CDR3 protein: CASSLRGYSTDTQYF
J gene: TRBJ2-7; clone size: few; D gene: TRBD1; V gene: TRBV6-5; CDR3 DNA: TGTGCCAGCAGTTTACTCGGACAGGGGGGCGAGCAGTACTTC; CDR3 protein: CASSLLGQGGEQYF
J gene: TRBJ1-1; clone size: NA; D gene: TRBD1; V gene: TRBV19; CDR3 DNA: TGTGCCAGTAGTGCGATGGACAGGGGGCGCTTGATCACTGAAGCTTTCTTT; CDR3 protein: CASSAMDRGRLITEAFF
J gene: TRBJ2-7; clone size: NA; D gene: TRBD2; V gene: TRBV6-5; CDR3 DNA: TGTGCCAGCGCGCGGTTAGCGGGAGGGGTCTACGAGCAGTACTTC; CDR3 protein: CASARLAGGVYEQYF
J gene: TRBJ2-5; clone size: NA; D gene: NA; V gene: TRBV28; CDR3 DNA: TGTGCCAGCAGTTTACAAGACAGACAAGAGACCCAGTACTTC; CDR3 protein: CASSLQDRQETQYF
J gene: TRBJ2-1; clone size: NA; D gene: NA; V gene: TRBV18; CDR3 DNA: TGTGCCAGCTCACCAAACAAACAGCTGAGCTCCTACAATGAGCAGTTCTTC; CDR3 protein: CASSPNKQLSSYNEQFF
J gene: TRBJ1-4; clone size: NA; D gene: TRBD1; V gene: TRBV15; CDR3 DNA: TGTGCCACCAGCAGTCCACAGGGGTATATTAATGAAAAACTGTTTTTT; CDR3 protein: CATSSPQGYINEKLFF
J gene: TRBJ1-5; clone size: once; D gene: TRBD1; V gene: TRBV28; CDR3 DNA: TGTGCCAGCATTAAGAGGTTGAGGGTAGATGGGACAGGGGCTCAGCCCCAGCATTTT; CDR3 protein: CASIKRLRVDGTGAQPQHF
J gene: TRBJ2-7; clone size: NA; D gene: TRBD2; V gene: TRBV5-4; CDR3 DNA: TGTGCCAGCAGCGCGGGGGGGGTATACGAGCAGTACTTC; CDR3 protein: CASSAGGVYEQYF